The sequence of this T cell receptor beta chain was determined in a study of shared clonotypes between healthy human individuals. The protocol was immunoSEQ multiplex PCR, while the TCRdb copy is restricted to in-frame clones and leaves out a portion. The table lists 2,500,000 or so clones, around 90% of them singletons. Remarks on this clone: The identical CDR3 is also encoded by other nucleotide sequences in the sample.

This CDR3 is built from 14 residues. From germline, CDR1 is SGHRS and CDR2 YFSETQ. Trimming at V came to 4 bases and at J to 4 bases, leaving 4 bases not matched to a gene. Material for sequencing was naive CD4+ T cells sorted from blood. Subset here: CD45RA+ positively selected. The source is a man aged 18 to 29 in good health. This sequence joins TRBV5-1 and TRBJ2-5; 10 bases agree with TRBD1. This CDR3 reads CASSRQGAGETQYF. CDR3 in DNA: TGCGCCAGCAGCCGACAGGGGGCCGGAGAGACCCAGTACTTC.